The 29 T cell receptor beta chains presented below share a single source sample, sequenced in a study of OX40 agonist ivuxolimab in advanced cancers. Method: immunoSEQ multiplex PCR; TCRdb's copy keeps in-frame clones and lacks some. Among about 60,000 clones listed, 91% were seen once. The material was CD4+ or CD8+ T cells sorted from blood, obtained in a trial of the OX40 agonist ivuxolimab. The receptors stem from an adult with an advanced solid tumor such as melanoma, head and neck, liver or kidney cancer.

This chain uses TRBV7-3 with TRBJ2-2, with 13 bases lining up with TRBD2. Looked up from germline, CDR1 is SGHTA and CDR2 is FQGTGA. V lost 5 bases, J lost 3 bases, and 15 bases stayed unmatched. The CDR3 runs to 20 residues. In nucleotides, the CDR3 is TGTGCCAGCAGCCCAGATCCGGGACTAGCGGGGAAGGAAGACACCGGGGAGCTGTTTTTT. It specifies CASSPDPGLAGKEDTGELFF.

V usage is TRBV28 and J usage is TRBJ2-1; 10 nucleotides match TRBD1. V dropped 2 bases and J dropped 6; count of bases not matched to a gene: 7. Germline V gene lookup returns CDR1 MDHEN and CDR2 SYDVKM. This CDR3 is built from 16 residues. CDR3: CASSLAPGTGVNEQFF. The CDR3 nucleotides are TGTGCCAGCAGTTTAGCCCCCGGGACAGGGGTCAATGAGCAGTTCTTC.

The chain joins TRBV5-1 to TRBJ1-1; D gene uncertain. V was pared by 6 bases and J by 7 bases, with 13 bases between. CDR3 length: 12 amino acids. Germline V gene lookup returns CDR1 SGHRS and CDR2 YFSETQ. The CDR3 here is CASNPGVGEAFF. The CDR3, as DNA: TGCGCCAGCAACCCCGGCGTAGGTGAAGCTTTCTTT.

The rearrangement joins TRBV9 to TRBJ2-7; D might be TRBD2 (6 bases). The CDR3 runs to 15 residues. Germline CDR1 reads SGDLS; CDR2 reads YYNGEE. Trimming cost V 3 bases and J 3 bases, with 16 bases left between them. The CDR3 here is CASSATTSHYYEQYF. CDR3 DNA sequence: TGTGCCAGCAGCGCGACTACTAGCCATTACTACGAGCAGTACTTC.

This sequence joins TRBV30 and TRBJ2-3; D remains unclear. V lost 1 base, J lost 1 base, and 3 bases lay in between. The CDR3 has 12 amino acids. From germline, CDR1 is GTSNPN and CDR2 SVGIG (reference sequence). The CDR3 sequence is CAWSARTDTQYF. CDR3 DNA: TGTGCCTGGAGTGCTCGCACAGATACGCAGTATTTT.

V is TRBV21-1 and J is TRBJ2-7; the DNA was not used to check the table's D call, TRBD2. TRBV21-1 is deemed a pseudogene. The CDR3 runs 17 residues. In DNA form, the CDR3 reads TGTGCCAGCAGCTTATCCGGGACTAGCTCGTCGTGCTACGAGCAGTACTTC. Translated: CASSLSGTSSSCYEQYF.

The V gene is TRBV2, the J gene TRBJ2-1; the match to TRBD2 covers 11 bases. Unmatched junction bases numbered 10, after V lost 8 bases and J lost 7 bases. CDR3 size: 15 residues. The germline V gene has CDR1 SNHLY and CDR2 FYNNEI. The CDR3: CASRVAGGPRNEQFF. In nucleotides, the CDR3 is TGTGCCAGCCGCGTAGCGGGGGGGCCGAGGAATGAGCAGTTCTTC.

This chain uses TRBV30 with TRBJ2-7, with 10 positions matching TRBD2. Germline V gene data show CDR1 as GTSNPN and CDR2 as SVGIG (reference sequence). CDR3 size: 17 residues. The V segment lost 2 bases and the J segment 3 bases; nucleotides outside the gene matches: 13. CDR3 bases: TGTGCCTGGAGTATCACCTATAATAGCGGGAGGCTCTACGAGCAGTACTTC. Translating it yields CAWSITYNSGRLYEQYF.

The chain uses TRBV2 and TRBJ1-3; D is unresolved. The CDR3 length is 13 residues. Trimming cost V 10 bases and J 0 bases, with 10 bases left between them. The germline V gene has CDR1 SNHLY and CDR2 FYNNEI. For the CDR3, the DNA is TGTGCCATGTGGACCTACTCTGGAAACACCATATATTTT. Translated, it gives CAMWTYSGNTIYF.

The rearrangement links TRBV7-2 to TRBJ2-7, with 13 bases fitting TRBD2. CDR1 is SGHTA, CDR2 FQGNSA, per germline. The CDR3 loop spans 18 amino acids. Trimming took 5 bases from V and 2 from J; bases not matched to a gene: 12. Here the CDR3 DNA reads TGTGCCAGCAGCCTTGCGACTAGCGGGAGGTTTGGGGCCTACGAGCAGTACTTC. Its protein is CASSLATSGRFGAYEQYF.

The V gene is TRBV15, the J gene TRBJ1-5; tentatively, D is TRBD1 (5 bases). The CDR3 covers 15 residues. V gave up 0 bases and J gave up 4 bases, with 10 bases separating them. Germline CDR1 and CDR2: LNHNV and YYDKDF (reference sequence). In DNA form, the CDR3 reads TGTGCCACCAGCAGAGAACAGGCCACTAATCAGCCCCAGCATTTT. Translating gives CATSREQATNQPQHF. Combining the CDR3 with reference TRBV15 and TRBJ1-5 gives the whole variable domain DAMVIQNPRYQVTQFGKPVTLSCSQTLNHNVMYWYQQKSSQAPKLLFHYYDKDFNNEADTPDNFQSRRPNTSFCFLDIRSPGLGDTAMYLCATSREQATNQPQHFGDGTRLSIL.

The chain is built from TRBV7-9 and TRBJ1-1, with 12 nucleotides matching TRBD1. CDR1 is SEHNR and CDR2 is FQNEAQ in the germline V gene (reference sequence). V was pared by 5 bases and J by 3 bases, with 10 bases of the junction left unmatched. The CDR3 is 17 residues long. This chain's CDR3 is CASSPMGQGAGDTEAFF. The CDR3 nucleotides are TGTGCCAGCAGCCCAATGGGACAGGGGGCCGGGGACACTGAAGCTTTCTTT.

V gene TRBV7-9 combines with J gene TRBJ2-7; tentatively, D is TRBD2 (6 bases). The V end lost 5 bases, the J end lost 1 base, and 15 bases lay between the germline ends. In germline, CDR1 is SEHNR, CDR2 FQNEAQ (reference sequence). The CDR3 is made up of 15 amino acids. The CDR3: CASSITSGRSYEQYF. CDR3 DNA: TGTGCCAGCAGCATAACTAGTGGGAGGTCCTACGAGCAGTACTTC.

The rearrangement uses TRBV9 and TRBJ2-1, with D perhaps matching TRBD2 (5 bases). Trimming left V 3 bases short and J 4 bases short, with 11 bases between. The germline V gene encodes CDR1 SGDLS and CDR2 YYNGEE. This CDR3 has 14 amino acids. CDR3 region: CASSAREGYNEQFF. In DNA form, the CDR3 reads TGTGCCAGCAGCGCGAGAGAGGGTTACAATGAGCAGTTCTTC.

The rearrangement links TRBV10-2 to TRBJ1-5; 7 nucleotides match TRBD1. With V trimmed by 3 bases and J by 2 bases, 1 base remained unmatched. Germline CDR1 reads WSHSY; CDR2 reads SAAADI. CDR3 length: 14 residues. This CDR3 is CASSEGQGNQPQHF. CDR3 coding DNA: TGCGCCAGCAGTGAAGGACAGGGCAATCAGCCCCAGCATTTT.

The rearrangement uses TRBV5-1 and TRBJ2-7; 8 nucleotides align to TRBD1. This CDR3 contains 12 residues. The V segment lost 2 bases and the J segment 6 bases; nucleotides outside the gene matches: 1. Looked up from germline, CDR1 is SGHRS and CDR2 is YFSETQ. The CDR3 DNA is TGCGCCAGCAGCTTCACAGGGGGCGAGCAGTACGTC. This encodes CASSFTGGEQYV.

The chain combines TRBV7-9 with TRBJ2-7; 7 bases are shared with TRBD1. The CDR3 is 16 amino acids. V shed 1 base, J shed 5 bases, and the junction held 11 bases outside the gene matches. Germline V lookup: CDR1 SEHNR, CDR2 FQNEAQ (reference sequence). CDR3 nucleotides: TGTGCCAGCAGCTTAGTACCAACAGGGGTTACCAACGAGCAGTACTTC. It is translated as CASSLVPTGVTNEQYF. Full variable domain (remainder filled in from reference TRBV7-9 and TRBJ2-7): DTGVSQNPRHKITKRGQNVTFRCDPISEHNRLYWYRQTLGQGPEFLTYFQNEAQLEKSRLLSDRFSAERPKGSFSTLEIQRTEQGDSAMYLCASSLVPTGVTNEQYFGPGTRLTVT.

This chain links TRBV4-2 with TRBJ2-1; 9 bases map to TRBD2. J was trimmed by 7 bases and V by 0 bases; bases with no gene match: 13. Germline V CDR1 and CDR2: LGHNA, YNFKEQ. This CDR3 comprises 18 residues. CDR3 sequence (DNA): TGTGCCAGCAGCCAAGAGGTAGCGGGAGTTGAGGGTGGAAATGAGCAGTTCTTC. Protein sequence: CASSQEVAGVEGGNEQFF.

This chain connects TRBV13 to TRBJ1-5; 8 bases agree with TRBD1. Trimming at V came to 3 bases and at J to 2 bases, leaving 0 bases not matched to a gene. This CDR3 contains 14 residues. The germline V gene has CDR1 PRHDT and CDR2 FYEKMQ (reference sequence). DNA of the CDR3: TGTGCCAGCAGCTTGGGACAGGGCAATCAGCCCCAGCATTTT. Translation gives CASSLGQGNQPQHF.

The rearrangement joins TRBV11-2 to TRBJ2-7; D is unclear. V lost 4 bases to trimming and J lost 2 bases, with 15 bases between them. Germline loops: CDR1 SGHAT, CDR2 FQNNGV. The CDR3 loop spans 15 amino acids. In DNA, the CDR3 is TGTGCCAGCAGCTCGCTGTCTGATGGGGCCTACGAGCAGTACGTC. Translation: CASSSLSDGAYEQYV.

V gene TRBV27 combines with J gene TRBJ2-5, with 13 bases matching TRBD2. Germline CDR1 is MNHEY and CDR2 is SMNVEV (reference sequence). This CDR3 has 16 amino acids. V shed 5 bases and J 4 bases; nucleotides not matched to a gene: 7. CDR3 in amino acids: CASSILLAGGPETQYF. CDR3 nucleotide sequence: TGTGCCAGCAGTATCCTACTAGCGGGGGGGCCAGAGACCCAGTACTTC.

This chain joins TRBV19 and TRBJ1-5; the D gene is possibly TRBD1 (6 bases). Germline V lookup: CDR1 LNHDA, CDR2 SQIVND (reference sequence). This CDR3 region has 16 residues. V was trimmed by 6 bases and J by 0 bases, leaving 15 bases between them. CDR3 in amino acids: CASRVTGTYSNQPQHF. The CDR3 region has the DNA TGTGCCAGTAGGGTAACCGGGACATATAGCAATCAGCCCCAGCATTTT.

The rearrangement uses TRBV29-1 and TRBJ2-5; D could derive from TRBD1 or TRBD2 (6 bases each). Per the germline V gene, CDR1 is SQVTM and CDR2 is ANQGSEA. The V end was cut by 4 bases, the J end by 5 bases, with 17 bases between. This CDR3 has 14 residues. DNA of the CDR3: TGCAGCGTTGTCGGGAGAGGGGGTTCGGAGACCCAGTACTTC. Residues: CSVVGRGGSETQYF.

This chain links TRBV14 with TRBJ2-7; TRBD1 is a possible D gene (5 bases). The CDR3 loop spans 12 amino acids. V lost 2 bases, J lost 3 bases, and 5 bases lay in between. Germline V gene sequence: CDR1 SGHDN, CDR2 FVKESK. Written as DNA, the CDR3 is TGTGCCAGCAGCCAAAGGGGCTACGAGCAGTACTTC. Its translation is CASSQRGYEQYF.

CDR3: CASSEYRTEAFF. The CDR3 DNA reads TGTGCCAGCAGTGAGTACAGAACTGAAGCTTTCTTT. The V call is TRBV2, the J call TRBJ1-1; D is uncertain. The germline V gene has CDR1 SNHLY and CDR2 FYNNEI. This CDR3 contains 12 residues. The V and J ends lost 3 bases and 5 bases respectively, with 7 bases between them.

This clone appeared a single time. The CDR3 DNA reads as TGTGCCAGCAGTAGGCTCACTTACTCCATAAGGACAGGGGGGCACTCTGGGGCCAACGTCCTGACTTTC. This codes for CASSRLTYSIRTGGHSGANVLTF. The chain is built from TRBV28 and TRBJ2-6; TRBD1 agrees at 10 bases. V dropped 5 bases and J dropped 0; count of bases not matched to a gene: 22. CDR3 length: 23 residues. The germline V gene encodes CDR1 MDHEN and CDR2 SYDVKM.

The sample holds a few counts of this clone. The chain has TRBV5-4 and TRBJ2-1, with a tentative D call TRBD2 (6 bases). The germline CDR1 and CDR2 sequences are SGHNT and YYREEE (reference sequence). The length of the CDR3 is 15 residues. V lost 0 bases to trimming and J lost 8 bases, with 15 bases between them. The CDR3 protein is CASSLVVGGGDEQFF. CDR3 bases: TGTGCCAGCAGCTTGGTGGTGGGAGGAGGTGATGAGCAGTTCTTC.

This chain uses TRBV2 with TRBJ2-3, with 10 bases identical to TRBD2. This CDR3 contains 16 residues. CDR1 and CDR2 from the germline V gene are SNHLY and FYNNEI. After removal of 5 bases from V and 2 bases from J, the junction contained 7 bases not matched to a gene. The CDR3 loop is CASSRTSGPPTDTQYF. The CDR3 nucleotides are TGTGCCAGCAGTCGGACTAGCGGACCTCCCACAGATACGCAGTATTTT.

The gene calls are TRBV9 and TRBJ2-7, with D tentatively TRBD1 or TRBD2 (5 bases each). The germline CDR1 and CDR2 sequences are SGDLS and YYNGEE. The CDR3 is made up of 14 amino acids. Trimming shortened V by 0 bases and J by 2 bases, and 9 bases separated the two germline ends. In nucleotides, the CDR3 is TGTGCCAGCAGCGTAGCTGAGGGGACCTACGAGCAGTACTTC. Its translation is CASSVAEGTYEQYF.